The 5 T cell receptor beta chains listed next were all sequenced from one sample in a study of blood T cell repertoires in COVID-19. Clones were sequenced by immunoSEQ multiplex PCR, and TCRdb holds only the in-frame ones, with some missing. The table has roughly 49,000 clones, under 70% seen once. Material: peripheral blood. Every receptor here comes from a woman in her seventies with acute or convalescent COVID-19.

The genes are TRBV5-1 and TRBJ2-5; tentatively, D is TRBD2 (6 bases). Germline CDR1 is SGHRS and CDR2 is YFSETQ. The CDR3 runs to 13 residues. Trimming left V 2 bases short and J 10 bases short, with 15 bases between. In DNA form, the CDR3 reads TGCGCCAGCAGCTTAGGGACGGGAGAAGTCCAGTACTTC. Translation: CASSLGTGEVQYF.

The chain couples TRBV28 to TRBJ2-7; TRBD1 agrees at 10 bases. Germline V gives CDR1 MDHEN, CDR2 SYDVKM. The CDR3 runs to 15 residues. Trimming took 6 bases from V and 5 from J; bases not matched to a gene: 10. This CDR3 is CASRTSGQGLNEQYF. The CDR3, as DNA: TGTGCCAGCAGGACATCGGGACAGGGGCTAAACGAGCAGTACTTC.

The chain couples TRBV2 to TRBJ2-4, with D maybe TRBD1 (5 bases). Germline V gives CDR1 SNHLY, CDR2 FYNNEI. The ends were cut back, 4 bases at V and 9 bases at J, with 13 bases in the middle. The CDR3 is 13 residues long. In DNA, the CDR3 is TGTGCCAGCAGTGGGCCCCAGGGAACCATTCAGTACTTC. Residues: CASSGPQGTIQYF.

Concerning this clone: One end of the junction is discordant with germline, which a read error may explain. Here the CDR3 reads CASSFQGSHEQYF. In DNA form, the CDR3 reads TGTGCCAGTAGTTTCCAGGGCTCCCACGAGCAGTACTTC. The V call is TRBV19, the J call TRBJ2-7; D is possibly TRBD1 (5 bases). Germline V gene lookup returns CDR1 LNHDA and CDR2 SQIVND (reference sequence). The CDR3 totals 13 residues.

V is TRBV3-1 (or the pseudogene TRBV3-2) and J is TRBJ2-1; no clear D gene. The CDR3 length is 15 residues. The V gene lost 4 bases and the J gene lost 2 bases, with 12 bases spanning the gap. The germline gives CDR1 LGHDT, CDR2 YNNKEL (reference sequence). CDR3 DNA: TGTGCCAGCAGCCGAATTAGTCGTCCCTACAATGAGCAGTTCTTC. This gives the protein CASSRISRPYNEQFF.